This paragraph reports one T cell receptor beta chain. This clonotype has ten or more counts. The antigen it binds to is not known. No base quality information exists; no much larger clone differs at one position. Germline trimming: 1 base from V, 3 bases from J; junction bases outside gene matches: 5. The CDR3 measures 16 amino acids from cysteine to phenylalanine. The sequence is cut down to CDR3 DNA, 48 bases in frame from base 1. CDR1 and CDR2 are drawn from the germline V gene: LGHNA, YSLEER. This specimen belongs to a study of blood T cells in healthy people across ages (dated by TCRdb to 2014 to 2015). Notes on the research overall: In model experiments, roughly one uniquely barcoded TCR beta cDNA molecule per two T cells was captured by template switching. Age-related changes in TCR beta repertoire diversity were measured in the study by deep sequencing normalized with unique cDNA molecular identifiers. Four age groups were formed from the donors: young (average about 17 years), middle-aged (approximately 40), aged (62) and long-lived (less than 85). Donors of different ages were randomly distributed across sequencing lanes to avoid experimental bias. Using the same blood draw, the study looked at two additional independent replicas of 1 million unique cDNA reads for two donors, one aged 18 to 30 and the other aged 80 or older.

Libraries were made using 5' RACE. The sequencer listed for this sample is Illumina HiSeq 2500. The second PCR ran for roughly 7 to 12 cycles and used a J-beta primer mix along with a sample-barcoded 5' primer. Each TCR beta cDNA molecule received a unique molecular identifier from a template-switch 5' adaptor carrying 12 random nucleotides. Each sample yielded at least 2.5 million CDR3-containing paired-end reads. All of the RNA was converted into first-strand cDNA using the Mint cDNA synthesis kit, with a TRBC-specific oligonucleotide serving as the primer. Following uracil-DNA glycosylase treatment, all cDNA underwent a first 18-cycle PCR with the universal primers M1SS and BC2_uni_R. As for the original processing: Each sample was normalized by randomly selecting 1 million high-quality reads, each carrying a distinct molecular identifier. Reads sharing molecular identifiers were discarded rather than binned into consensus sequences. MiTCR, run with a Q25 quality threshold and the strictest error-elimination algorithm, handled CDR3 identification, clonotype clustering and error correction. A nonparametric unseen species model with Euler transformation was used to estimate lower-bound total TCR beta diversity. The public reads were reprocessed in TCRdb via fastp at Q25 and MiXCR, keeping in-frame beta chains. Rows with one shared CDR3 protein collapse into an entry with the most common genes and DNA. The authors' filters were not applied to this entry. The sample records 1.5 million to 1.8 million distinct CDR3 sequences, roughly 43% of which are singletons. The ten largest clones represent more than 4% of the sample.

Donors were 39 systemically healthy Caucasian individuals from Russia aged roughly 6 to 90 years. Each donor gave ten milliliters of peripheral blood, drawn into EDTA-treated Vacutainer tubes. Ficoll-Paque density-gradient centrifugation was used to isolate PBMCs, with at least 6.5 million per sample. Trizol reagent was used to extract total RNA from the PBMCs, yielding at least 5.5 micrograms per sample. For every donor, an aliquot of PBMCs went through flow cytometry to measure the percentages of naive CD45RAhigh/CD27high T cells. Paper-wide results and their limitations: Bulk unsorted PBMC profiling prevented conclusive comparison of naive and antigen-experienced compartments. Observed TCR beta diversity correlated strongly with the percentage of naive T cells measured by flow cytometry. Because the CMV infection status of the donors was unknown, age-related changes in expanded clonotypes may potentially have been confounded. Observed TCR beta diversity per million T cells fell roughly linearly with age, and a significant reduction was already apparent by age roughly 40. Compared with the aged group, the long-lived group had more naive CD4+ T cells, fewer expanded clones and increased TCR diversity, a pattern suggesting age selection. Estimates of total diversity based on one million sequenced T cells were considered lower bounds and underestimates.

The rearranged segments are TRBV4-3 and TRBJ2-1; 8 bases in between match TRBD1. This TCR came from a woman aged 18-30 years in good health. The specimen was blood. The sequenced DNA: TGCGCCAGCAGCCAAGGGACAGGGAATTACTACAATGAGCAGTTCTTC. Its product reads: CASSQGTGNYYNEQFF.